What follows are 18 T cell receptor beta chains derived from one specimen sequenced in a study of identical twins. Via MiXCR, TCRdb re-called the 5' RACE reads, giving one row per CDR3 protein. The sample lists some 710,000 distinct CDR3 sequences; 6% to 6.5% were seen once. Sequencing input: naive T cells sorted from blood. Every receptor here comes from a man aged 18-30 years in good health.

This clonotype was recorded a few times. The J gene is TRBJ1-2, the V gene TRBV20-1; no reliable D call. Trimming cost V 3 bases and J 7 bases, with 12 bases left between them. The germline V gene encodes CDR1 DFQATT and CDR2 SNEGSKA (reference sequence). The CDR3 totals 12 residues. The CDR3 DNA follows: TGCAGTGCTAGTCATAGGGTTCCTGGCTACACCTTC. Translation: CSASHRVPGYTF.

This clonotype was detected only a few times. The gene calls are TRBV15 and TRBJ2-7, with TRBD1 as a possible D gene (5 bases). The CDR3 is made up of 15 amino acids. V dropped 8 bases and J dropped 2 bases, with 19 bases sitting between them. Germline V gives CDR1 LNHNV, CDR2 YYDKDF (reference sequence). Here the CDR3 DNA reads TGTGCCACCTCTCTGGGGCAGGTAGGAGCCTACGAGCAGTACGTC. Encoded protein: CATSLGQVGAYEQYV.

V gene TRBV7-2 combines with J gene TRBJ2-5; 13 positions match TRBD2. Germline V lookup: CDR1 SGHTA, CDR2 FQGNSA. CDR3 length: 13 amino acids. V was pared by 5 bases and J by 14 bases, with 8 bases of the junction left unmatched. The CDR3 loop reads CASSTEGLAGFYF. CDR3 in DNA: TGTGCCAGCAGCACAGAGGGACTAGCGGGATTTTACTTC. The complete variable domain, with remaining parts taken from reference TRBV7-2 and TRBJ2-5, reads GAGVSQSPSNKVTEKGKDVELRCDPISGHTALYWYRQSLGQGLEFLIYFQGNSAPDKSGLPSDRFSAERTGGSVSTLTIQRTQQEDSAVYLCASSTEGLAGFYFGPGTRLLVL.

At least ten counts were recorded for this clonotype. The chain couples TRBV20-1 to TRBJ2-7, with D possibly matching TRBD2 (5 bases). Trimming shortened V by 8 bases and J by 5 bases, and 10 bases separated the two germline ends. CDR1 and CDR2 (germline): DFQATT, SNEGSKA (reference sequence). There are 10 residues in the CDR3. The CDR3 DNA reads as TGCAGTCTAGCTTCCAACGAGCAGTACGTC. This encodes CSLASNEQYV.

This clonotype was seen repeatedly, ten times or more. The chain combines TRBV4-3 with TRBJ1-4; D is ambiguous. Looked up from germline, CDR1 is LGHNA and CDR2 is YSLEER. V lost 5 bases and J 7 bases, leaving 14 bases between the germline ends. CDR3 size: 14 residues. The CDR3 coding sequence is TGCGCCAGCAGCAGCACTCGCGTGACTGAAAAACTGTTTTTT. Translating it yields CASSSTRVTEKLFF.

In this sample, this clonotype turned up a few times. The chain has TRBV11-2 and TRBJ2-7, with TRBD2 matching 13 bases. Germline V lookup: CDR1 SGHAT, CDR2 FQNNGV. After removal of 2 bases from V and 3 bases from J, the junction contained 10 bases not matched to a gene. The CDR3 extends over 18 amino acids. The CDR3 DNA reads TGTGCCAGCAGCTTATCTGGCACTAGCGGGAGGGCCGGCTACGAGCAGTACTTC. Encoded protein: CASSLSGTSGRAGYEQYF.

V is TRBV10-3 and J is TRBJ1-6; TRBD1 matches 7 bases. V lost 6 bases, J lost 5 bases, and 4 bases stayed unmatched. CDR1 ENHRY and CDR2 SYGVKD come from the germline V gene. The CDR3 is 14 residues long. In DNA, the CDR3 is TGTGCCATCAGATCGGGGACAGATAATTCACCCCTCCACTTT. Protein product: CAIRSGTDNSPLHF.

This clonotype was counted only a few times. The chain combines TRBV13 with TRBJ2-4; D gene uncertain. V was cut by 8 bases and J by 0 bases, with 8 bases left in between. Germline-derived CDR1 and CDR2 are PRHDT and FYEKMQ (reference sequence). This CDR3 region has 13 residues. CDR3 in amino acids: CASCVLAKNIQYF. As DNA, the CDR3 is TGTGCCAGCTGTGTTTTAGCCAAAAACATTCAGTACTTC.

This clonotype was counted between two and nine times. The chain combines TRBV30 with TRBJ1-1; a weak D match, TRBD1 (6 bases). This CDR3 comprises 12 residues. Germline V lookup: CDR1 GTSNPN, CDR2 SVGIG (reference sequence). V was trimmed by 3 bases and J by 8 bases, leaving 13 bases between them. The CDR3 coding sequence is TGTGCCTGGAGAGGACAGTCGCGCGAAGCTTTCTTT. It translates to CAWRGQSREAFF.

Many counts were recorded for this clonotype. The rearrangement uses TRBV20-1 and TRBJ2-7; possibly TRBD2 for D (5 bases). V was clipped by 0 bases and J by 2 bases, with 17 bases between them. CDR1 DFQATT and CDR2 SNEGSKA come from the germline V gene (reference sequence). There are 16 residues in the CDR3. The CDR3 region has the DNA TGCAGTGCTAGAGATAACCTAGCCCAATTGACCTACGAGCAGTACTTC. Protein sequence: CSARDNLAQLTYEQYF.

In this sample, this clonotype turned up many times. This CDR3 is CASGPPPSRTDTQYF. The CDR3 nucleotides are TGTGCCAGCGGGCCCCCCCCATCAAGGACAGATACGCAGTATTTT. The J gene is TRBJ2-3, the V gene TRBV9; D is unclear. The CDR3 runs to 15 residues. Germline loops: CDR1 SGDLS, CDR2 YYNGEE. V was shortened by 7 bases and J by 3 bases, with 18 bases between the two germline ends.

The chain joins TRBV7-9 to TRBJ2-7; a weak D match, TRBD1 (6 bases). Trimming shortened V by 8 bases and J by 1 base, and 18 bases separated the two germline ends. CDR1 and CDR2 (germline): SEHNR, FQNEAQ (reference sequence). This CDR3 has 15 amino acids. Here the CDR3 DNA reads TGTGCCAGCGCAGGACAGCTCCAAAATTCCTACGAGCAGTACTTC. It specifies CASAGQLQNSYEQYF.

Ten or more counts support this clonotype. For the CDR3, the DNA is TGTGCCAGCAGTTTTTTCAATGAGCAGTTCTTC. Amino acid sequence: CASSFFNEQFF. This sequence joins TRBV27 and TRBJ2-1; D remains ambiguous. CDR3 length: 11 residues. The germline V gene has CDR1 MNHEY and CDR2 SMNVEV (reference sequence). The germline V and J ends were trimmed by 3 bases and 6 bases, with 3 bases remaining between them.

This clonotype came up many times. The chain employs TRBV20-1 and TRBJ2-3, with 7 bases fitting TRBD2. Trimming removed 1 base from V and 2 bases from J; junction bases left unmatched: 3. Germline CDR1 is DFQATT and CDR2 is SNEGSKA (reference sequence). The CDR3 loop spans 14 amino acids. The CDR3 DNA follows: TGCAGTGCTAGAGGTAGCGGGCTCACAGATACGCAGTATTTT. Translated, it gives CSARGSGLTDTQYF.

Only a few counts were recorded for this clonotype. V is TRBV25-1 and J is TRBJ2-7; no clear D gene. The germline CDR1 and CDR2 sequences are MGHDK and SYGVNS. Trimming pared 0 bases from V and 5 bases from J, leaving 17 bases between. The CDR3 runs 16 residues. CDR3 bases: TGTGCCAGCAGTGAATATGGGGTACGTGGGGTCCACGAGCAGTACTTC. Translating gives CASSEYGVRGVHEQYF.

V is TRBV6-1 and J is TRBJ2-7, with D perhaps TRBD1 (5 bases). CDR1 and CDR2 from the germline V gene are MNHNS and SASEGT. The length of the CDR3 is 13 residues. The V and J ends lost 3 bases and 4 bases respectively, with 10 bases between them. The CDR3, as DNA: TGTGCCAGCAGTGAGACGACAGCATACGAGCAGTACGTC. Translation gives CASSETTAYEQYV.

There are a few counts of this clonotype. The chain uses TRBV19 and TRBJ2-1; possible D gene TRBD1, 6 bases. The CDR3 is 15 residues long. Trimming took off 2 bases at V and 0 bases at J, with 8 bases between the two ends. Germline assignment: CDR1 LNHDA and CDR2 SQIVND (reference sequence). The CDR3: CASSIRGSSYNEQFF. CDR3 DNA sequence: TGTGCCAGTAGTATAAGGGGGAGCTCCTACAATGAGCAGTTCTTC.

This clonotype was seen a handful of times. This chain joins TRBV5-6 and TRBJ2-3; D is perhaps TRBD1 (5 bases). The V and J ends lost 0 bases and 2 bases respectively, with 10 bases between them. Germline V gene sequence: CDR1 SGHDT, CDR2 YYEEEE. The CDR3 is made up of 15 amino acids. CDR3 DNA sequence: TGTGCCAGCAGCTTGGGCCTTGGGGCCACAGATACGCAGTATTTT. It encodes CASSLGLGATDTQYF. Combining the CDR3 with reference TRBV5-6 and TRBJ2-3 gives the whole variable domain DAGVTQSPTHLIKTRGQQVTLRCSPKSGHDTVSWYQQALGQGPQFIFQYYEEEERQRGNFPDRFSGHQFPNYSSELNVNALLLGDSALYLCASSLGLGATDTQYFGPGTRLTVL.